Described below is a single TCR beta chain sequence and its context. The data originate from a study of T-cell reconstitution after alpha-beta-depleted transplantation in children. CDR1 is SGDLS, CDR2 YYNGEE, per germline. The CDR3 sequence is 15 residues long. V was clipped by 0 bases and J by 7 bases, with 16 bases between them. Construction of the TCRbeta library involved unique molecular identifiers. TCRdb recomputed calls from the PCR reads with MiXCR, one row per CDR3 protein. The sample contains about 340,000 distinct CDR3 sequences, about an eighth of which appear only once. The origin of this receptor is a human donor who donated a stem cell graft to a child with Fanconi anemia. This chain uses TRBV9 with TRBJ1-1; D is unresolved. Sequenced here: PBMCs, sampled from the stem cell graft. The CDR3 loop reads CASSVEVGLLNEAFF. The DNA of the CDR3 is TGTGCCAGCAGCGTAGAGGTGGGCCTACTCAATGAAGCTTTCTTT.